These T cell receptor beta chains were read from a single sample in a study of blood T cell repertoires in COVID-19. Assay: immunoSEQ multiplex PCR; the TCRdb copy retains only in-frame clones and omits some. This table has about 210,000 clones, roughly 86% appearing once. Sequences were obtained from PBMCs or T cells enriched from blood (not recorded which). Receptor source: a young man with acute COVID-19. The CDR3 runs from the conserved cysteine through the conserved F or W. A D gene is named only where the DNA matches it firmly. The size of a clone is reported for some rows only, either as once, few or many, or as a class for expanded clones.

j_gene,abundance,v_gene,d_gene,CDR3nt,CDR3aa
TRBJ1-1,-,TRBV7-9,-,TGTGCCAGCAGCTATGGACAGCCGGGTGAAGCTTTCTTT,CASSYGQPGEAFF
TRBJ2-7,-,TRBV7-3,TRBD2,TGTGCCAGCAGGGGGACTAGCGTCCACGAGCAGTACTTC,CASRGTSVHEQYF
TRBJ1-2,-,TRBV19,TRBD1,TGTGCCAGTAGTATCCCGACAGGGGGCTATAATGGCTACACCTTC,CASSIPTGGYNGYTF
TRBJ2-1,-,TRBV3-1/TRBV3-2,TRBD2,TGTGCCAGCAGCCAAGCGGGAGGGCCCTACAATGAGCAGTTCTTC,CASSQAGGPYNEQFF
TRBJ1-6,-,TRBV21-1,-,TGTGCCAGCAGCGGGTGGACAGGGGAAAATTCACCCCTCCACTTT,CASSGWTGENSPLHF
TRBJ2-7,-,TRBV4-1,-,TGCGCCAGCAGCCTCCGGACAGCCTCCTACGAGCAGTACTTC,CASSLRTASYEQYF
TRBJ2-1,-,TRBV5-4,-,TGTGCCAGCAACATCGGGCAGGCGGGGTCGGATGAGCAGTTCTTC,CASNIGQAGSDEQFF
TRBJ1-2,-,TRBV18,-,TGTGCCAGCTCACCACCACTCTATTTGGATGGCTACACCTTC,CASSPPLYLDGYTF
TRBJ1-2,-,TRBV5-1,-,TGCGCCAGCAGCTTGGGGCAGGACATCGCAATTTCCTATGGCTACACCTTC,CASSLGQDIAISYGYTF
TRBJ2-1,-,TRBV6-2/TRBV6-3,-,TGTGCCAGCAGTGCTACCGCGGATGAGCAGTTCTTC,CASSATADEQFF
TRBJ2-2,few,TRBV9,TRBD1,TGTGCCAGCACCTCGATTGGACAGGCGAGCACCGGGGAGCTGTTTTTT,CASTSIGQASTGELFF
TRBJ2-3,-,TRBV2,TRBD1,TGTGCCACCTCAGGGGGCGCGGGAGATACGCAGTATTTT,CATSGGAGDTQYF
TRBJ1-1,-,TRBV11-2,-,TGTGCCAGCAGGCGGACAGTGGGTACTGAAGCTTTCTTT,CASRRTVGTEAFF
TRBJ1-2,-,TRBV30,-,TGTGCTGGACCGGGGGACTATGGCTACACCTTC,CAGPGDYGYTF
TRBJ1-6,-,TRBV6-1,-,TGTGCCAGCAGTGAAGCGCTGCAGGCCTATAATTCACCCCTCCACTTT,CASSEALQAYNSPLHF
TRBJ1-5,-,TRBV9,-,TGTGCCAGCAGCGTAACCGGGAATAGCAATCAGCCCCAGCATTTT,CASSVTGNSNQPQHF
TRBJ2-7,-,TRBV5-1,TRBD2,TGCGCCAGCAGCCCTGGGACTAGCGCCGACTCCTACGAGCAGTACTTC,CASSPGTSADSYEQYF
TRBJ2-3,-,TRBV5-1,TRBD1,TGCGCCAGCAGCTTGGGACAGGGGAGCACAGATACGCAGTATTTT,CASSLGQGSTDTQYF
TRBJ1-2,-,TRBV9,-,TGTGCCAGCAGCGTAGCCCGGGGGGGGCGACCGGGCTATGGCTACACCTTC,CASSVARGGRPGYGYTF
TRBJ2-7,-,TRBV7-6,-,TGTGCCAGCAGCTTAGCGAGCAGGGACGAGCAGTACTTC,CASSLASRDEQYF
TRBJ1-2,-,TRBV28,-,TGTGCCAGCAGCCCCGCGAATCAGGGATACGGTGGCTACACCTTC,CASSPANQGYGGYTF
TRBJ2-1,-,TRBV24-1,-,TGTGCCACCAGTGAAACTTTTAGGGGATGGGAGCAGTTCTTC,CATSETFRGWEQFF
TRBJ2-7,-,TRBV19,TRBD1,TGTGCCAGTAGTATAGGGGACAGCGTCTCCTACGAGCAGTACTTC,CASSIGDSVSYEQYF
TRBJ2-1,-,TRBV5-6,TRBD2,TGTGCCAGCAGCTTGGATCTAGCGGGCTACAATGAGCAGTTCTTC,CASSLDLAGYNEQFF
TRBJ1-1,-,TRBV10-3,-,TGTGCCATCAGTTCCGATCCGGGTTCGACTGAAGCTTTCTTT,CAISSDPGSTEAFF